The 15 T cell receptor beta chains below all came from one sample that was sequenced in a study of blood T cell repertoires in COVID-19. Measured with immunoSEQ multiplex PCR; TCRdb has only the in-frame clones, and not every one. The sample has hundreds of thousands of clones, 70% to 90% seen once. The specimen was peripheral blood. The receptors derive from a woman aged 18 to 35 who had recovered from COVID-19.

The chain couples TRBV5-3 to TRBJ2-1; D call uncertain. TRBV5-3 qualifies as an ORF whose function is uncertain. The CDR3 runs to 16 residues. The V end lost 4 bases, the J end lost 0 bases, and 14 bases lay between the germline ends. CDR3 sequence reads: CARSDSHRYSYNEQFF. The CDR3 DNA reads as TGTGCCAGAAGCGATTCACACCGATACTCCTACAATGAGCAGTTCTTC.

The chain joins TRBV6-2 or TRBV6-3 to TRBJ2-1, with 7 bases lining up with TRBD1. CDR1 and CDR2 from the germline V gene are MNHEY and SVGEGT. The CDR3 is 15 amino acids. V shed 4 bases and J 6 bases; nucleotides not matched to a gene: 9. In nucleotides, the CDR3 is TGTGCCAGCAGTTCCCGACAGGGTGGGGTCAATGAGCAGTTCTTC. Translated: CASSSRQGGVNEQFF.

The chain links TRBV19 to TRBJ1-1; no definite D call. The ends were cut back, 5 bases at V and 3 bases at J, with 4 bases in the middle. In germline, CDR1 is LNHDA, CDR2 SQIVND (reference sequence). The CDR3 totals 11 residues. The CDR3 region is CASSLYTEAFF. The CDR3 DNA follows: TGTGCCAGTAGTCTATACACTGAAGCTTTCTTT.

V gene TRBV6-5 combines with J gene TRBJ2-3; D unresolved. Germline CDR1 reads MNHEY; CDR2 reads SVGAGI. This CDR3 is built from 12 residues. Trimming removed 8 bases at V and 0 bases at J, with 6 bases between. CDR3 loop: CASRGSTDTQYF. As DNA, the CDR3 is TGTGCCAGCCGCGGAAGCACAGATACGCAGTATTTT.

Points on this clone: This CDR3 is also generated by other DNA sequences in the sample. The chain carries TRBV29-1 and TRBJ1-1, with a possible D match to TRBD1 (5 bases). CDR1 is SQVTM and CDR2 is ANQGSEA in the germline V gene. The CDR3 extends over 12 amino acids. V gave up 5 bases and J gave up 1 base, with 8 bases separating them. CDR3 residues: CSVPTGNTEAFF. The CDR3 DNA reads TGCAGCGTTCCTACAGGGAACACTGAAGCTTTCTTT. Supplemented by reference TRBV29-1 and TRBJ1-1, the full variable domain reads SAVISQKPSRDICQRGTSLTIQCQVDSQVTMMFWYRQQPGQSLTLIATANQGSEATYESGFVIDKFPISRPNLTFSTLTVSNMSPEDSSIYLCSVPTGNTEAFFGQGTRLTVV.

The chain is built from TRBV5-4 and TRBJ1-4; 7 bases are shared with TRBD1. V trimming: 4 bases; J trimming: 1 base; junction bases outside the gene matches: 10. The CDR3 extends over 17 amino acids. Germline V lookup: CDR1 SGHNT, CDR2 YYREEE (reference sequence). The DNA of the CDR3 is TGTGCCAGCAGCCCTGGAGCAGGGGGTGGAACTAATGAAAAACTGTTTTTT. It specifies CASSPGAGGGTNEKLFF.

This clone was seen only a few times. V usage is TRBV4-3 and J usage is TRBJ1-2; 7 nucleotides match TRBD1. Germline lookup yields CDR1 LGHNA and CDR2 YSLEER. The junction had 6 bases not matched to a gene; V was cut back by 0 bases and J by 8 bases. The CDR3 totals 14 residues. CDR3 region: CASSQDLAGGGYTF. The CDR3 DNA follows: TGCGCCAGCAGCCAAGATTTGGCAGGGGGAGGCTACACCTTC.

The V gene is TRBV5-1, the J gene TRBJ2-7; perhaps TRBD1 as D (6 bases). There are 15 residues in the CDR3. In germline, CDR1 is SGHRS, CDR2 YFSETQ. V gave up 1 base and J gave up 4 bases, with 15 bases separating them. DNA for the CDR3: TGCGCCAGCAGCTTGTCGGTGGACAGTTCTTACGAGCAGTACTTC. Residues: CASSLSVDSSYEQYF.

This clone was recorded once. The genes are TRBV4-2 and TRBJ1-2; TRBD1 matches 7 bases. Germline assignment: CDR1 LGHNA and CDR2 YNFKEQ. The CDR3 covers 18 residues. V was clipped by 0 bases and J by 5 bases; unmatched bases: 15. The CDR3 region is CASSQDGLGTGVGYGYTF. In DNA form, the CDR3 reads TGTGCCAGCAGCCAAGATGGTTTGGGAACAGGGGTGGGGTATGGCTACACCTTC.

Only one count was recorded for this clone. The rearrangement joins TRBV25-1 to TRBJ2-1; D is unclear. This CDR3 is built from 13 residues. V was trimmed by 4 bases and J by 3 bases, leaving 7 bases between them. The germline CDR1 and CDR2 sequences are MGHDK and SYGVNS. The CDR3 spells CASSAQSYNEQFF. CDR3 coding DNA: TGTGCCAGCAGTGCACAGAGCTACAATGAGCAGTTCTTC.

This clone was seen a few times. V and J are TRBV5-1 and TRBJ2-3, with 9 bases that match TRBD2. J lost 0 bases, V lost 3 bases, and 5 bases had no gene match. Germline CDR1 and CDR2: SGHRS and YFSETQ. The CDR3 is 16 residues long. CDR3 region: CASSSGTSPSTDTQYF. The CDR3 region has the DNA TGCGCCAGCAGCTCTGGGACTAGCCCAAGCACAGATACGCAGTATTTT.

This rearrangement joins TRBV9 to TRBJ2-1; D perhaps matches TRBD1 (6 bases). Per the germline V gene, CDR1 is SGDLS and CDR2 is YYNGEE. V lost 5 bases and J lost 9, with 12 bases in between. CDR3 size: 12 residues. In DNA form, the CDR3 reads TGTGCCAGCAGTGGCCTCAGGGGTGAGCAGTTCTTC. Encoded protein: CASSGLRGEQFF.

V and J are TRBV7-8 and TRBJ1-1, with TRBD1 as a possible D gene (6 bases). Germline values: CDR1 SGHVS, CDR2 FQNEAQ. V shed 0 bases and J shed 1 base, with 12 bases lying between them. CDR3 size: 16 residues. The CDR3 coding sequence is TGTGCCAGCAGCTTAGCTGTGGGACACAAGAACACTGAAGCTTTCTTT. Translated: CASSLAVGHKNTEAFF.

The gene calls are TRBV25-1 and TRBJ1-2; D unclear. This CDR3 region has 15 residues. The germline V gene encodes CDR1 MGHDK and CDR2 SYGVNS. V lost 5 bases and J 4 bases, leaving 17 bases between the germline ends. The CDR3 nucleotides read TGTGCCAGCAGTACCACCCTGGCAGGCATCTATGGCTACACCTTC. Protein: CASSTTLAGIYGYTF.

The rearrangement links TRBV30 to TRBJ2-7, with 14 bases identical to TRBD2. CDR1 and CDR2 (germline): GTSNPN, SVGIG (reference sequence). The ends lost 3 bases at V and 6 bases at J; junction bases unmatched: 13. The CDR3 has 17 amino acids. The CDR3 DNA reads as TGTGCCTGGAGCGGGGGACTAGCGGGAGTATGGGTTGGCGAGCAGTACTTC. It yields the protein CAWSGGLAGVWVGEQYF.